The 2 T cell receptor beta chains below all came from one sample that was sequenced in a study of T cells expressing NK-cell markers. Using the 5' RACE reads, TCRdb records one entry per CDR3 protein without DNA. The listing contains fewer than 400,000 distinct CDR3 sequences. Sequencing was carried out using blood T cells: a sorted CD56 or NKG2C T cell subset, CD4+ or CD8+ T cells, or bulk PBMC T cells (not recorded which). Every receptor here comes from a man aged 18 to 69 in good health.

V and J are TRBV6-2 or TRBV6-3 and TRBJ2-4; TCRdb gives TRBD1 as the D gene, but with no DNA this cannot be confirmed. CDR3 length: 15 amino acids. Looked up from germline, CDR1 is MNHEY and CDR2 is SVGEGT. The CDR3 reads CASSYVLRGRNIQYF.

The chain uses TRBV27 and TRBJ2-5; TCRdb designates TRBD2, a call that cannot be tested without DNA. The CDR3 sequence is 14 residues long. Germline V lookup: CDR1 MNHEY, CDR2 SMNVEV (reference sequence). CDR3 loop: CASRTWGLIETQYF.